The 11 T cell receptor beta chains below were found in one sample sequenced in a study of metastatic and nonmetastatic thyroid tumors. TCRdb re-analyzed the PCR reads through MiXCR. The table has roughly 70,000 clones, less than 20% seen once. No treatment of any kind had been given to any patient before thyroid surgery. The sequencing sample was made of blood. These receptors were taken from a female donor with papillary thyroid cancer or a benign thyroid nodule (not recorded which). Some clones in this sample may be carry-over from other donors' samples.

This clone was seen at least ten times. The chain combines TRBV7-2 with TRBJ2-7; D is ambiguous. Trimming pared 4 bases from V and 3 bases from J, leaving 13 bases between. Looked up from germline, CDR1 is SGHTA and CDR2 is FQGNSA. This CDR3 has 14 amino acids. The CDR3 protein is CASSSRSDGYEQYF. Written as DNA, the CDR3 is TGTGCCAGCAGCTCTCGGTCCGACGGCTACGAGCAGTACTTC.

At least ten counts were recorded for this clone. V gene TRBV5-1 combines with J gene TRBJ1-6; TRBD1 is a possible D gene (5 bases). V lost 0 bases to trimming and J lost 9 bases, with 13 bases between them. Germline loops: CDR1 SGHRS, CDR2 YFSETQ. This CDR3 has 15 residues. CDR3 residues: CASSLAPGSGSPLHF. Here the CDR3 DNA reads TGCGCCAGCAGCTTGGCCCCAGGGTCGGGTTCACCCCTCCACTTT. The whole variable domain, filled in from reference TRBV5-1 and TRBJ1-6, reads KAGVTQTPRYLIKTRGQQVTLSCSPISGHRSVSWYQQTPGQGLQFLFEYFSETQRNKGNFPGRFSGRQFSNSRSEMNVSTLELGDSALYLCASSLAPGSGSPLHFGNGTRLTVT.

This clone was observed many times. The chain couples TRBV2 to TRBJ1-2; D unresolved. The germline V gene has CDR1 SNHLY and CDR2 FYNNEI. The CDR3 runs to 13 residues. Trimming cost V 4 bases and J 8 bases, with 14 bases left between them. This CDR3 is CASSVPALGGYTF. The CDR3 nucleotides are TGTGCCAGCAGTGTCCCAGCCCTGGGGGGCTACACCTTC.

This clone came up many times. V and J are TRBV27 and TRBJ1-4; TRBD1 matches at 7 bases. V lost 5 bases to trimming and J lost 2 bases; unmatched junction nucleotides: 8. This CDR3 is built from 16 residues. The germline V gene has CDR1 MNHEY and CDR2 SMNVEV (reference sequence). The CDR3 region is CASSVKGAGTNEKLFF. CDR3 DNA sequence: TGTGCCAGCAGTGTAAAGGGGGCCGGGACTAATGAAAAACTGTTTTTT.

In its sample, this clone was seen many times. V is TRBV6-5 and J is TRBJ2-7, with D perhaps TRBD2 (5 bases). V lost 2 bases and J lost 6, with 14 bases in between. The CDR3 is made up of 14 amino acids. Germline CDR1 and CDR2: MNHEY and SVGAGI. CDR3 DNA: TGTGCCAGCAGTTACACCGGGGTTACCATCGAGCAGTACTTC. The encoded protein is CASSYTGVTIEQYF.

This clone was found many times. The chain carries TRBV27 and TRBJ1-1; D not certain. Trimming removed 6 bases from V and 1 base from J, with 9 bases in between. This CDR3 contains 13 residues. The V gene's germline CDR1 is MNHEY and CDR2 SMNVEV (reference sequence). The chain's CDR3 is CASSYYGNTEAFF. The CDR3 DNA reads TGTGCCAGCAGCTACTACGGGAACACTGAAGCTTTCTTT.

The rearrangement joins TRBV3-1 to TRBJ1-5; D is unclear. Trimming pared 1 base from V and 3 bases from J, leaving 7 bases between. Germline values: CDR1 LGHDT, CDR2 YNNKEL (reference sequence). There are 14 residues in the CDR3. The DNA of the CDR3 is TGTGCCAGCAGCCAAGGATCGCACAATCAGCCCCAGCATTTT. Translation gives CASSQGSHNQPQHF.

The chain has TRBV9 and TRBJ2-7, with TRBD1 as a possible D gene (6 bases). The V gene's germline CDR1 is SGDLS and CDR2 YYNGEE. The CDR3 is 14 amino acids. Trimming pared 1 base from V and 3 bases from J, leaving 11 bases between. The DNA for the CDR3 is TGTGCCAGCAGCGTATTCGTAGGGGGCTACGAGCAGTACTTC. It encodes CASSVFVGGYEQYF.

The table lists this clone with a few counts. An end of the junction does not agree with germline; a read error may underlie this. Other DNA sequences in this sample translate to the same CDR3. This chain joins TRBV10-1 and TRBJ1-3, with D hard to call. CDR3 length: 13 amino acids. Germline CDR1 WNHNN, CDR2 SYGVQD (reference sequence). The CDR3 nucleotides are TGCGCCAGCAGTGAGATATCTGGAAACACCATATACTTT. It codes for CASSEISGNTIYF.

In its sample, this clone was seen many times. The chain couples TRBV20-1 to TRBJ2-7, with no clear D. Trimming cost V 5 bases and J 1 base, with 6 bases left between them. Per germline, CDR1 DFQATT and CDR2 SNEGSKA (reference sequence). This CDR3 contains 11 residues. CDR3 region: CSAPLSYEQYF. CDR3 bases: TGCAGTGCTCCCTTATCCTACGAGCAGTACTTC.

This clone was observed a handful of times. The V and J genes are TRBV6-1 and TRBJ2-3, with TRBD2 matching over 14 bases. CDR3 length: 15 residues. Per germline, CDR1 MNHNS and CDR2 SASEGT. V was pared by 7 bases and J by 6 bases, with 6 bases of the junction left unmatched. CDR3 in amino acids: CASTGLAGGGDTQYF. The CDR3 coding sequence is TGTGCCAGCACCGGACTAGCGGGGGGCGGGGATACGCAGTATTTT.